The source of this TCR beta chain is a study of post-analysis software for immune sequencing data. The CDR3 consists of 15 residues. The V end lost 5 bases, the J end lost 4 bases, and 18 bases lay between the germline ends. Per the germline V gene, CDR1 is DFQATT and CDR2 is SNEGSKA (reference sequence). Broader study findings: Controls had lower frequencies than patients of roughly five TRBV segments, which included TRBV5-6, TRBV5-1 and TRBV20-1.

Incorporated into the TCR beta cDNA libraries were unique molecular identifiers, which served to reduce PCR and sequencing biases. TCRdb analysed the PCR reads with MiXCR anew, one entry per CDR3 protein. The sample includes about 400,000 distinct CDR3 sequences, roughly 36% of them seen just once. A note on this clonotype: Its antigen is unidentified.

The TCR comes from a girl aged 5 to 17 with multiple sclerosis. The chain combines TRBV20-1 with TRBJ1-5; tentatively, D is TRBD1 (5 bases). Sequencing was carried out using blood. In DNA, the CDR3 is TGCAGTGCTCTCCAGGGATTGTTGAGTAATCAGCCCCAGCATTTT. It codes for CSALQGLLSNQPQHF.